This TCR beta chain was recorded in a study of T-cell memory formation after mild COVID-19. Study conclusions and caveats: The study found balanced CD4/CD8 in clones contracting day 15 to 85 and a CD4+ lean in later expanders. Clones which contracted sat mainly in CM and EM if CD4+, and in EMRA if CD8+.

Germline-derived CDR1 and CDR2 are KGHSH and LQKENI. The CDR3 consists of 14 residues. V lost 4 bases and J lost 7, with 14 bases in between. Many counts were recorded for this clonotype. Its antigen remains unknown. TCRdb re-called the 5' RACE reads with MiXCR, one entry per CDR3 protein. The table includes 550,000 to 600,000 distinct CDR3 sequences, around a sixth detected once. The V and J genes are TRBV18 and TRBJ1-5, with D perhaps matching TRBD1 (5 bases). The source of this sequence is an adult woman who had mild COVID-19 (a few samples of this study predate the infection). Cell type and time point are not known. Sequenced material: PBMCs or a T cell subset sorted from them (not recorded which). DNA for the CDR3: TGTGCCAGCTCACGGAACGGGGCGGGGCAGCCCCAGCATTTT. Amino acids: CASSRNGAGQPQHF.